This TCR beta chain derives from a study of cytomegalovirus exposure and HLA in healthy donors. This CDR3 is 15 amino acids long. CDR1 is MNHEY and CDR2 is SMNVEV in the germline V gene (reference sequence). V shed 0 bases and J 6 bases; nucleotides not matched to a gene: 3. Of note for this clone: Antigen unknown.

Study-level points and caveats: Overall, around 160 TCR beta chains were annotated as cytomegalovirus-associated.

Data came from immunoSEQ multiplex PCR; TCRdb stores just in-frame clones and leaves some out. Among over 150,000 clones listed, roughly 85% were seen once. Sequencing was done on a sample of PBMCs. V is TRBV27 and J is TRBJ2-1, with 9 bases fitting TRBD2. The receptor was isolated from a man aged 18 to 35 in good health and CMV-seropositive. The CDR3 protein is CASSLSQGLANEQFF. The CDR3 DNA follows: TGTGCCAGCAGTTTATCCCAGGGACTAGCCAATGAGCAGTTCTTC.